This is a list of T cell receptor beta chains from one sample in a study of cytomegalovirus exposure and HLA in healthy donors. This table comes from immunoSEQ multiplex PCR, and its TCRdb copy is limited to in-frame clones, with some not included. The table shows about 130,000 clones, with approximately 79% occurring only once. Sequencing was performed on PBMCs. All receptors derive from a man in his forties in good health and CMV-seropositive. Each CDR3 is given with its conserved first and last residue. The order of the fields is J gene, clone size, D gene, V gene, CDR3 DNA, CDR3 protein. The D gene is left open where the match is weak. Size values are once, few and many counts, or a class for expanded clones, and some rows have none.

J: TRBJ1-6
size: NA
D: NA
V: TRBV18
DNA: TGTGCCAGCTCACCCGTAGTTCGAGGGAGCTCCTATAATTCACCCCTCCACTTT
CDR3: CASSPVVRGSSYNSPLHF

J: TRBJ2-5
size: NA
D: TRBD2
V: TRBV7-9
DNA: TGTTCCAGCAGTTCCGTCAATAGCGGGAGGCCATTCCAAGAGACCCAGTACTTC
CDR3: CSSSSVNSGRPFQETQYF

J: TRBJ2-7
size: NA
D: TRBD2
V: TRBV23-1
DNA: TGCGCCAGCAGTCAATGGAGGCCGGGACAGGGTGGTCTAGCGGGAGGTTGCGAGCAGTACTTC
CDR3: CASSQWRPGQGGLAGGCEQYF

J: TRBJ2-1
size: few
D: TRBD2
V: TRBV19
DNA: TGTGCCAGTAGTATAGCTAGCGGGAGGGCCGGTGAGCAGTTCTTC
CDR3: CASSIASGRAGEQFF

J: TRBJ2-1
size: NA
D: TRBD2
V: TRBV2
DNA: TGTGCCAGCAGCCCCGCTAGCGGATACAATGAGCAGTTCTTC
CDR3: CASSPASGYNEQFF

J: TRBJ1-5
size: NA
D: TRBD1
V: TRBV19
DNA: TGTGCCAGTAGTTCGGACAGGGAGTACAATCAGCCCCAGCATTTT
CDR3: CASSSDREYNQPQHF

J: TRBJ2-1
size: NA
D: TRBD1
V: TRBV5-1
DNA: TGCGCCAGCAGCTTGTCGGACCAGGGGGATGAGCAGTTCTTC
CDR3: CASSLSDQGDEQFF

J: TRBJ2-7
size: NA
D: TRBD1
V: TRBV27
DNA: TGTGCCAGCAGCACAATGACAGGGTTTCGCTACGAGCAGTACTTC
CDR3: CASSTMTGFRYEQYF

J: TRBJ1-3
size: NA
D: TRBD1
V: TRBV19
DNA: TGTGCCAGTAGCGTACAGGGGTTCTCTGGAAACACCATATATTTT
CDR3: CASSVQGFSGNTIYF

J: TRBJ2-2
size: NA
D: NA
V: TRBV7-8
DNA: TGTGCCAGCAGTTACAGGGTTGACGGGGAGCTGTTTTTT
CDR3: CASSYRVDGELFF

J: TRBJ1-1
size: few
D: NA
V: TRBV6-5
DNA: TGTGCCAGCAGTTACTCGGGGGAGGGAGCTTTCTTT
CDR3: CASSYSGEGAFF

J: TRBJ2-3
size: NA
D: TRBD2
V: TRBV9
DNA: TGTGCCAGCAGCGTAGAAGTAGCGGGACTCACAGATACGCAGTATTTT
CDR3: CASSVEVAGLTDTQYF

J: TRBJ2-7
size: NA
D: TRBD2
V: TRBV6-5
DNA: TGTGCCAGCAGCCGGACTAGGTACGAGCAGTACTTC
CDR3: CASSRTRYEQYF

J: TRBJ2-3
size: NA
D: TRBD2
V: TRBV6-6
DNA: TGTGCCAGCAGACCTACTAGCGGGGTCCTCACAGATACGCAGTATTTT
CDR3: CASRPTSGVLTDTQYF

J: TRBJ2-5
size: NA
D: TRBD2
V: TRBV7-2
DNA: TGTGCCAGCAGTAGCGGGGGGGCTTTCTTGGAGACCCAGTACTTC
CDR3: CASSSGGAFLETQYF

J: TRBJ1-1
size: NA
D: NA
V: TRBV6-4
DNA: TGTGCCAGCAGTGAGAAGACAGGATGGGGGACTGAAGCTTTCTTT
CDR3: CASSEKTGWGTEAFF

J: TRBJ2-7
size: NA
D: TRBD1
V: TRBV6-5
DNA: TGTGCCAGCAGCCCGACAGGGGGCGTATACGAGCAGTACTTC
CDR3: CASSPTGGVYEQYF

J: TRBJ2-7
size: NA
D: NA
V: TRBV5-6
DNA: TGTGCCAGCAGCTTGAGAGGGACTTACACCTACGAGCAGTACTTC
CDR3: CASSLRGTYTYEQYF

J: TRBJ2-1
size: once
D: TRBD1
V: TRBV5-1
DNA: TGCGCCAGCAGCTTGGGGGGGACAGGGAACAATGAGCAGTTCTTC
CDR3: CASSLGGTGNNEQFF

J: TRBJ2-5
size: NA
D: TRBD2
V: TRBV7-2
DNA: TGTGCCAGCAGCCCCAGTAGCGGGAGGGCCCGGGAGACCCAGTACTTC
CDR3: CASSPSSGRARETQYF

J: TRBJ2-7
size: NA
D: TRBD2
V: TRBV4-1
DNA: TGCGCCAGCAGCCCTGGACTAGGAACGACCTACGAGCAGTACTTC
CDR3: CASSPGLGTTYEQYF

J: TRBJ1-1
size: NA
D: NA
V: TRBV29-1
DNA: TGCAGCGCCCTGGACAGCCACACTGAAGCTTTCTTT
CDR3: CSALDSHTEAFF

J: TRBJ2-6
size: NA
D: NA
V: TRBV19
DNA: TGTGCCAGCACAAACAGTTACTCTGGGGCCAACGTCCTGACTTTC
CDR3: CASTNSYSGANVLTF

J: TRBJ2-7
size: NA
D: NA
V: TRBV9
DNA: TGTGCCAGCAGCGTAGGTGTTAGCGAGCCCTACGAGCAGTACTTC
CDR3: CASSVGVSEPYEQYF

J: TRBJ2-7
size: NA
D: TRBD2
V: TRBV30
DNA: TGTGCCTGGAGTCGCGGGGGGTACGAGCAGTACTTC
CDR3: CAWSRGGYEQYF

J: TRBJ2-7
size: few
D: TRBD2
V: TRBV25-1
DNA: TGTGCCACTCGGACTAGCGGGAGCTACGAGCAGTACTTC
CDR3: CATRTSGSYEQYF

J: TRBJ1-5
size: NA
D: NA
V: TRBV6-1
DNA: TGTGCCAGCAGTGATAACAAGTCCAATCAGCCCCAGCATTTT
CDR3: CASSDNKSNQPQHF

J: TRBJ2-3
size: NA
D: TRBD1
V: TRBV5-1
DNA: TGCGCCAGCAGCCCCCGACAGGGGATGGGATTAAATACGCAGTATTTT
CDR3: CASSPRQGMGLNTQYF

J: TRBJ1-4
size: NA
D: NA
V: TRBV19
DNA: TGTGCCAGTAGTAGACAGCACCATAATGAAAAACTGTTTTTT
CDR3: CASSRQHHNEKLFF

J: TRBJ2-3
size: NA
D: TRBD1
V: TRBV27
DNA: TGTGCCAGCAGTTCACCGGGACAGGGGACAGATACGCAGTATTTT
CDR3: CASSSPGQGTDTQYF

J: TRBJ1-2
size: NA
D: NA
V: TRBV18
DNA: TGTGCCAGCTCACCACTCAGGGGACCATATGGCTACACCTTC
CDR3: CASSPLRGPYGYTF

J: TRBJ2-1
size: NA
D: TRBD2
V: TRBV7-2
DNA: TGTGCCAGCAGCTTAGACAGCGGGAGTAGGTATGAGCAGTTCTTC
CDR3: CASSLDSGSRYEQFF

J: TRBJ2-7
size: NA
D: NA
V: TRBV29-1
DNA: TGCAGCGGGAGGGTCTCGAGCGAGCAGTACTTC
CDR3: CSGRVSSEQYF

J: TRBJ1-1
size: NA
D: NA
V: TRBV18
DNA: TGTGCCAGCTCACCACTTTCGGCAGGGATGAACACTGAAGCTTTCTTT
CDR3: CASSPLSAGMNTEAFF

J: TRBJ1-2
size: few
D: TRBD1
V: TRBV27
DNA: TGTGCCAGCAGTCCTGGGGGACAGGTCTATGGCTACACCTTC
CDR3: CASSPGGQVYGYTF

J: TRBJ1-3
size: once
D: NA
V: TRBV6-1
DNA: TGTGCCAGCAGCGGGGGATCGCAGTGGCATTTT
CDR3: CASSGGSQWHF

J: TRBJ2-5
size: NA
D: NA
V: TRBV5-8
DNA: TGTGCCAGCAGGTCAAGGGGGGGCCCATCGGCCCAGTACTTC
CDR3: CASRSRGGPSAQYF